This T cell receptor beta chain was recovered during a study of T cell responses to AZD1222 COVID-19 vaccine. General study findings and limits: Clonal diversity was possibly underestimated; the donors were predominantly white British and more often female.

Trimming shortened V by 3 bases and J by 2 bases, and 13 bases separated the two germline ends. Germline assignment: CDR1 WNHNN and CDR2 SYGVQD (reference sequence). This CDR3 is built from 15 residues. This clone was observed once. Antigen: not known. TCRdb's copy holds only in-frame clones and misses some; the assay was immunoSEQ multiplex PCR. The table has over 85,000 clones, over 85% seen once. This receptor was obtained from an adult who received the AZD1222 COVID-19 vaccine. The chain joins TRBV10-1 to TRBJ2-5, with D possibly TRBD2 on 6 matching bases. Sequenced here: peripheral blood, sampled 28 days after the second AZD1222 dose. The CDR3 region is CASSDLIAAQETQYF. Written as DNA, the CDR3 is TGCGCCAGCAGTGACCTCATAGCGGCGCAAGAGACCCAGTACTTC.